The subject of this entry is one T cell receptor (beta chain). The CDR3 has 12 amino acids. Trimming left V 5 bases short and J 1 base short, with 7 bases between. Germline V gene data show CDR1 as SGHNT and CDR2 as YYREEE (reference sequence). The data were obtained in a study of blood T cell repertoires in COVID-19. Profiled with immunoSEQ multiplex PCR; TCRdb holds only in-frame clones, not every one. The repertoire includes hundreds of thousands of clones, 86% of them detected once, and under 14% sits in the top ten. The material sequenced was peripheral blood. The TCR originated in a man in his fifties or sixties with COVID-19, enrolled during active disease. The J gene is TRBJ2-7, the V gene TRBV5-4, with D uncertain. CDR3 region: CASSSRSYEQYF. CDR3 nucleotide sequence: TGTGCCAGCAGTTCCCGTTCCTACGAGCAGTACTTC. The whole variable domain, filled in from reference TRBV5-4 and TRBJ2-7, reads ETGVTQSPTHLIKTRGQQVTLRCSSQSGHNTVSWYQQALGQGPQFIFQYYREEENGRGNFPPRFSGLQFPNYSSELNVNALELDDSALYLCASSSRSYEQYFGPGTRLTVT.